A selection of T cell receptor beta chains follows, all from one sample in a study of long-term antiretroviral therapy in people with HIV. Sequencing used immunoSEQ multiplex PCR; TCRdb keeps in-frame clones, though not all of them. In the table there are under 50,000 clones, about 85% of which are singletons. The source material was unsorted PBMCs, sampled 3.1 years after starting antiretroviral therapy. These receptor sequences come from a woman aged 45-65 years with HIV. Both conserved end residues are part of each CDR3. Each record gives: V gene, clone size, J gene, D gene, CDR3 length, CDR3 protein, CDR3 DNA. D genes are given only for firm matches. The size of a clone is reported for some rows only, either as once, few or many, or as a class for expanded clones.

TRBV6-6	-	TRBJ2-3	-	16	CASSYPDSPSTDTQYF	TGTGCCAGCAGTTACCCGGACTCGCCTAGCACAGATACGCAGTATTTT
TRBV9	-	TRBJ2-7	TRBD1	16	CASSANQGERSYEQYF	TGTGCCAGCAGCGCTAATCAGGGGGAACGCTCCTACGAGCAGTACTTC
TRBV18	-	TRBJ2-7	-	15	CASSPQQGGADEQYF	TGTGCCAGCTCACCACAACAAGGGGGAGCGGACGAGCAGTACTTC
TRBV7-6	-	TRBJ2-2	TRBD2	17	CASSLVAGLATSGELFF	TGTGCCAGCAGCTTAGTAGCTGGACTAGCTACCTCCGGGGAGCTGTTTTTT
TRBV14	-	TRBJ1-3	-	13	CASSRQSGNTIYF	TGTGCCAGCAGCCGGCAGTCCGGAAACACCATATATTTT
TRBV7-9	-	TRBJ1-3	-	11	CASSENHTIYF	TGTGCCAGCAGCGAAAACCACACCATATATTTT
TRBV19	-	TRBJ1-1	TRBD1	14	CASSPGQGETEAFF	TGTGCCAGTAGTCCTGGACAGGGAGAAACTGAAGCTTTCTTT
TRBV20-1	once	TRBJ1-2	-	11	CSANPGYGYTF	TGCAGTGCTAACCCCGGGTACGGCTACACCTTC
TRBV7-9	-	TRBJ2-5	TRBD1	14	CASSLGQGVETQYF	TGTGCCAGCAGCTTGGGACAGGGGGTAGAGACCCAGTACTTC
TRBV19	-	TRBJ1-2	TRBD1	15	CASSMDRGDMRGYTF	TGTGCCAGTAGTATGGACAGGGGAGATATGCGGGGCTACACCTTC
TRBV18	-	TRBJ2-3	-	14	CASSLPQARDTQYF	TGTGCCAGCTCACTTCCCCAGGCCCGCGATACGCAGTATTTT
TRBV14	-	TRBJ1-2	-	14	CASSQDRREYGYTF	TGTGCCAGCAGCCAAGATCGCAGGGAATATGGCTACACCTTC
TRBV2	-	TRBJ2-7	-	16	CASSVSPRSDSYEQYF	TGTGCCAGCAGTGTCAGCCCAAGGAGTGATTCCTACGAGCAGTACTTC
TRBV27	once	TRBJ2-7	-	15	CASSFRRTSSYEQYF	TGTGCCAGCAGTTTTAGGCGGACGAGCTCCTACGAGCAGTACTTC
TRBV6-5	-	TRBJ2-3	TRBD2	15	CASHRGGSRTDTQYF	TGTGCCAGTCACCGGGGGGGCTCCCGCACAGATACGCAGTATTTT
TRBV4-2	-	TRBJ2-3	TRBD1	19	CASSRSGGRGGESTDTQYF	TGTGCCAGCAGCCGGTCAGGGGGAAGAGGGGGAGAAAGCACAGATACGCAGTATTTT
TRBV4-2	-	TRBJ1-2	-	18	CASSQAPGSGKPRYGYTF	TGTGCCAGCAGCCAAGCTCCGGGGTCAGGGAAGCCTCGCTATGGCTACACCTTC
TRBV19	-	TRBJ2-1	-	15	CASSSLGRPGDEQFF	TGTGCCAGTAGTTCCCTAGGCAGGCCAGGGGATGAGCAGTTCTTC
TRBV5-8	-	TRBJ1-2	TRBD1	14	CASSLEDRVYGYTF	TGTGCCAGCAGCTTGGAGGACAGGGTCTATGGCTACACCTTC
TRBV5-6	-	TRBJ2-7	-	13	CASSRDGAYEQYF	TGTGCCAGCAGCCGGGACGGCGCCTACGAGCAGTACTTC
TRBV7-9	-	TRBJ1-2	-	13	CASSLLGRSGYTF	TGTGCCAGCAGCTTACTTGGCAGGTCCGGCTACACCTTC
TRBV7-9	-	TRBJ1-5	-	14	CASSLGGGGQPQHF	TGTGCCAGCAGCTTAGGAGGGGGTGGTCAGCCCCAGCATTTT
TRBV7-3	-	TRBJ1-1	-	13	CASSLQRNTEAFF	TGTGCCAGCAGCTTACAGCGGAACACTGAAGCTTTCTTT
TRBV7-2	-	TRBJ2-7	-	14	CASSLEVRSYEQYF	TGTGCCAGCAGCTTAGAGGTCAGGTCCTACGAGCAGTACTTC
TRBV25-1	-	TRBJ2-1	-	13	CASTLPGANEQFF	TGTGCCAGCACCCTCCCGGGGGCCAATGAGCAGTTCTTC
TRBV19	-	TRBJ1-2	-	14	CASSIRDRSNGYTF	TGTGCCAGTAGTATCAGAGACAGATCTAATGGCTACACCTTC
TRBV18	-	TRBJ2-5	-	14	CASSPSRALETQYF	TGTGCCAGCTCACCAAGCAGGGCTTTGGAGACCCAGTACTTC
TRBV5-1	-	TRBJ1-2	-	15	CASSLRTGEPYGYTF	TGCGCCAGCAGCTTGAGAACGGGGGAACCCTATGGCTACACCTTC
TRBV18	-	TRBJ2-7	TRBD1	14	CASSSGTGAYEQYF	TGTGCCAGCTCTTCCGGGACAGGAGCCTACGAGCAGTACTTC
TRBV4-1	-	TRBJ1-5	-	17	CASSQRGGQLKNQPQHF	TGCGCCAGCAGCCAAAGAGGGGGGCAGCTAAAGAATCAGCCCCAGCATTTT
TRBV4-2	once	TRBJ2-5	-	17	CASSQGEQGGPQETQYF	TGTGCCAGCAGCCAAGGGGAACAGGGGGGGCCCCAAGAGACCCAGTACTTC
TRBV7-2	-	TRBJ2-7	TRBD1	16	CASSSSGTGRTYEQYF	TGTGCCAGCAGCTCATCCGGGACAGGGAGGACCTACGAGCAGTACTTC
TRBV7-9	-	TRBJ2-7	-	13	CASSLGGPYEQYF	TGTGCCAGCAGCTTAGGCGGCCCCTACGAGCAGTACTTC
TRBV2	once	TRBJ2-3	-	16	CASSGGTGGSTDTQYF	TGTGCCAGCAGTGGTGGTACGGGGGGCAGCACAGATACGCAGTATTTT
TRBV6-1	-	TRBJ1-4	-	14	CASRNRGSNEKLFF	TGTGCCAGCAGGAATAGGGGGTCTAATGAAAAACTGTTTTTT
TRBV7-9	few	TRBJ2-1	-	13	CASSLVLRNEQFF	TGTGCCAGCAGCTTAGTCCTTAGAAATGAGCAGTTCTTC
TRBV10-3	once	TRBJ1-1	-	13	CAISESGGDGAFF	TGTGCCATCAGTGAGTCGGGGGGCGATGGGGCTTTCTTT
TRBV19	-	TRBJ1-2	-	15	CASSTTGMQNYGYTF	TGTGCCAGTAGTACAACAGGGATGCAGAACTATGGCTACACCTTC
TRBV2	-	TRBJ2-7	-	12	CASSVGPYEQYF	TGTGCCAGCAGTGTAGGGCCCTACGAGCAGTACTTC
TRBV18	once	TRBJ1-6	-	15	CASSEDRIVNSPLHF	TGTGCCAGCTCAGAAGACAGGATTGTTAATTCACCCCTCCACTTT
TRBV7-9	-	TRBJ2-5	-	14	CASSLSLGQETQYF	TGTGCCAGCAGCTTAAGTTTGGGCCAAGAGACCCAGTACTTC